This TCR beta chain was identified during a study of blood T cell repertoires in COVID-19 (dated by TCRdb to 2018 to 2020). As for the study more broadly: Samples from collaborators originated in the United States, Italy and Spain and spanned both the acute and convalescent phases of COVID-19. Samples were obtained from the ongoing ImmuneRACE study (first 160 participants) and from 1,200 or so subjects provided by 6 global collaborators. Subjects who had been exposed to COVID-19, were actively infected with it, or had recovered from it provided the deeply sampled blood TCRbeta repertoires that made up the dataset. The material from the prospective study consisted of cDNA or gDNA derived from T cells, B-cell-depleted T cells, or PBMCs. A de-identified subject ID, COVID-19 status, age in years and sex were almost always included in the sample metadata. The repertoires were made available in a free public database intended to serve as a resource for research on the immune response to SARS-CoV-2. HLA class I and class II types, where available, came from metadata supplied by the sample provider rather than from assay-based typing.

Points the paper makes about the study in general: The amount of clinical and demographic metadata varied by source and participant and was provided uncurated.

CDR1 and CDR2, per the germline V gene, are MNHNS and SASEGT. From V the trimming removes 1 base and from J it removes 0 bases, while the gene matches leave 4 bases of the junction unaccounted for. The CDR3 runs 16 amino acids, cysteine and phenylalanine included. The DNA shown is the 48-base CDR3, in frame from base 1. TCRbeta CDR3 regions were amplified from genomic DNA by means of the immunoSEQ Assay, a bias-controlled multiplex PCR. In the source study's methods: Within the assay, amplification of reference gene primers was used to estimate how many nucleated cells each sample contained. Sequence reads were collapsed and filtered to measure the absolute abundance of every unique TCRbeta CDR3 rearrangement. For each sample, productive Simpson clonality was calculated by taking the square root of Simpson's diversity index across productive rearrangements. Imported from immuneACCESS, the table was reduced by TCRdb to in-frame sequences with V and J called. These copies leave out some clones; in studies compared against another copy, an unresolved V gene accounts for under half, and the cause of the remainder is not known. V, J and clone size are taken as reported in that table, and D and trimming were inferred from the DNA itself. For this sample there are roughly 100,000 clones; 80% to 95% appear just once. The ten largest clones represent 6.5% to 8% of the sample.

A word on this clone: Its antigen specificity is not known. No clone much larger than this one lies a single base away; base qualities are absent.

In Seattle, one collaborating source enrolled patients while the infection was active and tracked those patients longitudinally over the course of disease. The collaborating institutions used their own protocols to collect whole blood in K2EDTA tubes. For TCRbeta analysis, collaborators shipped samples as frozen whole blood, isolated PBMCs, or DNA extracted from either of those sample types. The sequence was collected from a man between 18 and 35 years old with COVID-19, enrolled during active disease. The V gene is TRBV6-1 and the J gene is TRBJ2-3, with 7 bases in between that match TRBD2. The sequenced sample consisted of peripheral blood. The CDR3 amino acid sequence is: CASSEGLAASTDTQYF. The bases read TGTGCCAGCAGTGAAGGACTAGCAGCTAGCACAGATACGCAGTATTTT.